These T cell receptor beta chains were read from a single sample in a study of T-cell memory formation after mild COVID-19. TCRdb analysed the 5' RACE reads with MiXCR anew, one entry per CDR3 protein. The sample holds about 200,000 distinct CDR3 sequences; 9.5% to 10% are singletons and the top ten take around 3.4%. The material sequenced was PBMCs or a T cell subset sorted from them (not recorded which). The receptors come from a man aged 18 to 29 who had mild COVID-19 (a few samples of this study predate the infection). Cell type and time point are not known. CDR3s include the opening cysteine and the closing phenylalanine or tryptophan. D genes are given only for firm matches.

>TRBJ2-6|.|TRBV2
CASSEKTSGANVLTF
>TRBJ2-6|TRBD1|TRBV2
CASSGRTGVVSGANVLTF
>TRBJ2-2|.|TRBV6-6
CAVWGVNTGELFF
>TRBJ2-2|TRBD1|TRBV12-3/TRBV12-4
CASRTGVYTGELFF
>TRBJ2-7|.|TRBV10-3
CAISEFTGSYEQYF
>TRBJ2-3|TRBD2|TRBV6-2/TRBV6-3
CASRTSGSTDTQYF
>TRBJ2-5|.|TRBV29-1
CSVKRGGPKTQYF
>TRBJ2-7|.|TRBV3-1
CASSLGLSYEQYF
>TRBJ1-2|.|TRBV7-2
CASSPLPSEGGYTF
>TRBJ1-1|TRBD1|TRBV18
CASSRGTGMNTEAFF
>TRBJ1-5|.|TRBV3-1
CASSQGMGSQPQHF
>TRBJ2-3|.|TRBV7-2
CASSSRGFSADTQYF
>TRBJ2-1|TRBD1|TRBV12-3/TRBV12-4
CASSLDRQGTDEQFF
>TRBJ2-3|TRBD2|TRBV5-1
CASSLEGLAGVDTQYF
>TRBJ1-2|.|TRBV10-3
CAIGTRQYGYTF
>TRBJ2-5|.|TRBV20-1
CSARMSARETQYF
>TRBJ1-5|TRBD1|TRBV4-1
CASSQTGGNQPQHF
>TRBJ2-2|TRBD1|TRBV24-1
CATSDSGTGGGGELFF
>TRBJ1-2|TRBD1|TRBV4-3
CASSRSGTGDGYTF
>TRBJ1-1|.|TRBV6-5
CASSYSAGTEAFF
>TRBJ2-2|.|TRBV11-1
CASSGRPGAGELFF
>TRBJ2-1|TRBD2|TRBV20-1
CSARRGGNNEQFF
>TRBJ2-3|.|TRBV27
CASSLRSGLGGTDTQYF
>TRBJ1-2|.|TRBV6-6
CASSYLDRYYGYTF
>TRBJ1-5|TRBD1|TRBV9
CASSFGTGDQPQHF
>TRBJ1-1|TRBD1|TRBV4-1
CASTKQIGTGREAFF